These T cell receptor beta chains were read from a single sample in a study of CD8 T cells in Susac syndrome. Using its own MiXCR run on the immunoSEQ multiplex PCR reads, TCRdb lists one record per CDR3 protein. The repertoire holds some 180,000 distinct CDR3 sequences, with about 95% as singletons. Sequenced input: CD4+ T cells from PBMCs. These receptors originate from a human donor in good health. CDR3s include the opening cysteine and the closing phenylalanine or tryptophan. A D gene is named only where the DNA matches it firmly. Expanded clones are given a class, and other clones once, few, many or no size at all.

D gene: TRBD2
J gene: TRBJ2-1
V gene: TRBV14
clone size: .
CDR3 DNA: TGTGCCAGCAGCCAAGTGACGGGAGGGCCTCGTGAGCAGTTCTTC
CDR3 protein: CASSQVTGGPREQFF

D gene: TRBD1
J gene: TRBJ2-5
V gene: TRBV20-1
clone size: .
CDR3 DNA: TGCAGTGCTGTCGGGACAGGGAGAAAGACCCAGTACTTC
CDR3 protein: CSAVGTGRKTQYF

D gene: .
J gene: TRBJ2-3
V gene: TRBV2
clone size: .
CDR3 DNA: TGTGCCAGCTGCCCAGCGAGGCCAGATACGCAGTATTTT
CDR3 protein: CASCPARPDTQYF

D gene: TRBD1
J gene: TRBJ1-1
V gene: TRBV27
clone size: .
CDR3 DNA: TGTGCCAGCAGCGAGGGACAGGTCCTAGGTGAAGCTTTCTTT
CDR3 protein: CASSEGQVLGEAFF

D gene: .
J gene: TRBJ2-6
V gene: TRBV12-3/TRBV12-4
clone size: .
CDR3 DNA: TGTGCCAGCAGTTTGGGGGTGGCTGGGGCCAACGTCCTGACTTTC
CDR3 protein: CASSLGVAGANVLTF

D gene: .
J gene: TRBJ2-5
V gene: TRBV30
clone size: .
CDR3 DNA: TGTGCCTGGAGACCGTCTACACAAGAGACCCAGTACTTC
CDR3 protein: CAWRPSTQETQYF

D gene: .
J gene: TRBJ2-5
V gene: TRBV2
clone size: .
CDR3 DNA: TGTGCCAGCCGACCGACCCAAGAGACCCAGTACTTC
CDR3 protein: CASRPTQETQYF

D gene: TRBD1
J gene: TRBJ2-2
V gene: TRBV3-1
clone size: .
CDR3 DNA: TGTGCCAGCAGCCGACAGGGTGCCGGGGAGCTGTTTTTT
CDR3 protein: CASSRQGAGELFF

D gene: .
J gene: TRBJ2-2
V gene: TRBV30
clone size: .
CDR3 DNA: TGTGCCTGGAGAGGGGGGAATCCGAACACCGGGGAGCTGTTTTTT
CDR3 protein: CAWRGGNPNTGELFF

D gene: .
J gene: TRBJ2-7
V gene: TRBV14
clone size: .
CDR3 DNA: TGTGCCATAAAAAATAGGGCCTCCTCCTACGAGCAGTACTTC
CDR3 protein: CAIKNRASSYEQYF

D gene: .
J gene: TRBJ2-3
V gene: TRBV20-1
clone size: .
CDR3 DNA: TGCAGTGCTCAGTGGGGCACAGATACGCAGTATTTT
CDR3 protein: CSAQWGTDTQYF

D gene: .
J gene: TRBJ2-5
V gene: TRBV3-1
clone size: few
CDR3 DNA: TGTGCCAGCAGCCAAGCTCGCCAAGAGACCCAGTACTTC
CDR3 protein: CASSQARQETQYF

D gene: .
J gene: TRBJ1-5
V gene: TRBV19
clone size: .
CDR3 DNA: TGTGCCAGTAGTATAGATCGTGCAGGCAATCAGCCCCAGCATTTT
CDR3 protein: CASSIDRAGNQPQHF

D gene: .
J gene: TRBJ2-7
V gene: TRBV27
clone size: .
CDR3 DNA: TGTGCCAGCAGTTTCCCAGGGAGCTACGAGCAGTACTTC
CDR3 protein: CASSFPGSYEQYF

D gene: .
J gene: TRBJ1-5
V gene: TRBV3-1
clone size: .
CDR3 DNA: TGTGCCAGCAGCCAGGGCAGGGCAGGTCAGCCCCAGCATTTT
CDR3 protein: CASSQGRAGQPQHF

D gene: TRBD2
J gene: TRBJ2-3
V gene: TRBV2
clone size: .
CDR3 DNA: TGTGCCAGCGGGGCGGGAGGGACAGATACGCAGTATTTT
CDR3 protein: CASGAGGTDTQYF

D gene: .
J gene: TRBJ1-1
V gene: TRBV9
clone size: .
CDR3 DNA: TGTGCCAGCAGCGCGGCCCCCAGGGATTACACTGAAGCTTTCTTT
CDR3 protein: CASSAAPRDYTEAFF

D gene: .
J gene: TRBJ2-1
V gene: TRBV7-8
clone size: .
CDR3 DNA: TGTGCCAGCAGCTTAGCCAGGGACTCCTACAATGAGCAGTTCTTC
CDR3 protein: CASSLARDSYNEQFF

D gene: .
J gene: TRBJ2-3
V gene: TRBV20-1
clone size: .
CDR3 DNA: TGCAGTGCTAGAGATCCGGGCACAGATACGCAGTATTTT
CDR3 protein: CSARDPGTDTQYF

D gene: .
J gene: TRBJ2-7
V gene: TRBV30
clone size: .
CDR3 DNA: TGTGCCTGCCTAGTTGACACTCGGTCCTACGAGCAGTACTTC
CDR3 protein: CACLVDTRSYEQYF

D gene: .
J gene: TRBJ2-5
V gene: TRBV14
clone size: once
CDR3 DNA: TGTGCCAGCAACGTCAACAGGCAAGAGACCCAGTACTTC
CDR3 protein: CASNVNRQETQYF

D gene: .
J gene: TRBJ1-5
V gene: TRBV28
clone size: .
CDR3 DNA: TGTGCCAGCAGCCTGTTCCCCGGGCCCCAGCATTTT
CDR3 protein: CASSLFPGPQHF

D gene: TRBD1
J gene: TRBJ1-2
V gene: TRBV11-1
clone size: .
CDR3 DNA: TGTGCCAGCAGCAACCGGGACAGCTTAAGGCGCTACACCTTC
CDR3 protein: CASSNRDSLRRYTF

D gene: .
J gene: TRBJ2-7
V gene: TRBV9
clone size: .
CDR3 DNA: TGTGCCAGCAGCGTAGACGGGAGCTCCTACGAGCAGTACTTC
CDR3 protein: CASSVDGSSYEQYF

D gene: TRBD1
J gene: TRBJ2-3
V gene: TRBV7-9
clone size: .
CDR3 DNA: TGTGCCAGCAGCTTATCCCCGGGACAGGGCACAGATACGCAGTATTTT
CDR3 protein: CASSLSPGQGTDTQYF

D gene: TRBD2
J gene: TRBJ2-7
V gene: TRBV3-1
clone size: once
CDR3 DNA: TGTGCCAGCAGCCCGACTAGCGGGAGGATCGACGAGCAGTACTTC
CDR3 protein: CASSPTSGRIDEQYF

D gene: .
J gene: TRBJ2-5
V gene: TRBV18
clone size: .
CDR3 DNA: TGTGCCAGCTCACCAGTGGAAAAGACCCAGTACTTC
CDR3 protein: CASSPVEKTQYF

D gene: .
J gene: TRBJ2-6
V gene: TRBV12-3/TRBV12-4
clone size: .
CDR3 DNA: TGTGCCAGCTTAGGCTCTGGGGCCAACGTCCTGACTTTC
CDR3 protein: CASLGSGANVLTF

D gene: .
J gene: TRBJ1-2
V gene: TRBV29-1
clone size: .
CDR3 DNA: TGCAGCGTTGGAAGGAGAGGGGATGGCTACACCTTC
CDR3 protein: CSVGRRGDGYTF

D gene: .
J gene: TRBJ2-1
V gene: TRBV5-1
clone size: once
CDR3 DNA: TGCGCCAGCAGCTTGGGGGGCAGGAGTCCCCACAATGAGCAGTTCTTC
CDR3 protein: CASSLGGRSPHNEQFF